This TCR beta chain is from a study of T cells in tuberculosis. The wider study: The T cells targeted glucose monomycolate, a mycobacterial lipid, via CD1B.

Chain pairing is unknown; alpha and beta were sequenced separately. Sequencing used immunoSEQ multiplex PCR; TCRdb keeps in-frame clones, though not all of them. The data hold about 59,000 clones, with 80% to 85% observed a single time. After thawing and overnight rest, PBMC were stained with GMM-loaded CD1B tetramer, viability dye and anti-CD3 for sorting. C32 glucose monomycolate from Rhodococcus equi was loaded onto the CD1B tetramers. Before cryopreservation, the sorted PBMC lost their CD14-expressing monocytes. Roughly 92,000 tetramer-negative cells were sorted from each donor. Germline V lookup: CDR1 MDHEN, CDR2 SYDVKM. The J segment lost 0 bases and the V segment lost 6 bases, leaving 5 bases of the junction unmatched. This CDR3 comprises 15 residues.

The chain links TRBV28 to TRBJ1-3; 7 bases line up with TRBD1. The sequence came from an adult woman with latent tuberculosis. Sequenced material: CD1b-GMM tetramer-negative cells sorted from PBMCs. Here the CDR3 DNA reads TGTGCCAGCAGACCCCAGGGGGGCTCTGGAAACACCATATATTTT. Its translation: CASRPQGGSGNTIYF.